This TCR beta chain comes out of a study of shared clonotypes between healthy human individuals. Study-level findings and limits: Sorted-subset sequencing was shown by rarefaction to be incomplete despite large depth. Generation probabilities of non-shared clonotypes were lower (relative to those shared by all four donors).

Clones were read by immunoSEQ multiplex PCR, and TCRdb kept only the in-frame ones, dropping some. The sample includes roughly 2.1 million clones, around 93% of them seen just once. Terminally differentiated effector memory CD45RA+ cells were excluded from the naive CD8 cells, which were CD45RO-negative and positively selected for CCR7. Germline loops: CDR1 MDHEN, CDR2 SYDVKM. This CDR3 region has 17 residues. The junction had 15 bases not matched to a gene; V was cut back by 7 bases and J by 4 bases. Concerning this clone itself: Antigen: not known.

The sequenced material came from naive CD8+ T cells from PBMCs. This TCR was sampled from a man between 18 and 35 years old in good health. Some clones in this sample may be carry-over from other donors' samples. The gene calls are TRBV28 and TRBJ1-3; 8 bases are a match to TRBD1. The chain's CDR3 is CASITRNTGGKGNTIYF. The DNA for the CDR3 is TGTGCCAGCATCACCAGGAATACAGGGGGGAAAGGAAACACCATATATTTT.